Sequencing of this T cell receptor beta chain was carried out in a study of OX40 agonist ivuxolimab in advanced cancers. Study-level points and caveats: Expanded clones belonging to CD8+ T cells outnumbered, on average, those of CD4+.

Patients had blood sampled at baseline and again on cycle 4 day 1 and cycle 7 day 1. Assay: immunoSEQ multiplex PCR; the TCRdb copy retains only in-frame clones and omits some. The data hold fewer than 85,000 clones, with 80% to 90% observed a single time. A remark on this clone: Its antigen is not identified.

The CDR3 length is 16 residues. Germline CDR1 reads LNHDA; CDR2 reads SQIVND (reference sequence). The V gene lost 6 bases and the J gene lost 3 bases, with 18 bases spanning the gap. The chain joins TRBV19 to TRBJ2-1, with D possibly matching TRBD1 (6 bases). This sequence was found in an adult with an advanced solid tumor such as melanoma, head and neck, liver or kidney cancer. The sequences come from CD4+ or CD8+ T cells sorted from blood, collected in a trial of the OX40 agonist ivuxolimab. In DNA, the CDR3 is TGTGCCAGTAGGCCCACAGGGAACCCCCGCTACAATGAGCAGTTCTTC. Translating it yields CASRPTGNPRYNEQFF.